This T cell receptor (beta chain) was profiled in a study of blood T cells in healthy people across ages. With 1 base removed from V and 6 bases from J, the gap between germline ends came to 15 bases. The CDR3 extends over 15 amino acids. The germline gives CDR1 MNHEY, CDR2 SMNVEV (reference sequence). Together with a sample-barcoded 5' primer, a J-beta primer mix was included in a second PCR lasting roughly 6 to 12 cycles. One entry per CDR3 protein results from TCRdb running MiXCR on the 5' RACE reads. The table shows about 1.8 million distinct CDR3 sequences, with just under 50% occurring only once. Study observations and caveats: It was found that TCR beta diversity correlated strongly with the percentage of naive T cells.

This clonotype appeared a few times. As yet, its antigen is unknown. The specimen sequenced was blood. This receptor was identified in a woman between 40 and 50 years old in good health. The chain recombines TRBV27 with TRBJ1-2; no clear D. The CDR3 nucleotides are TGTGCCAGCAGTTTATATCCAGGCTCTATTAATGGCTACACCTTC. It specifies CASSLYPGSINGYTF.